A selection of T cell receptor beta chains follows, all from one sample in a study of technical replicates of blood from a handful of donors. TCRdb keeps only in-frame clones here, not all; method: immunoSEQ multiplex PCR. The table shows under 85,000 clones, with 95% to 98% occurring only once. The sequencing sample was made of T cells isolated from PBMCs. The source is a human donor in good health. The CDR3 runs from the conserved cysteine through the conserved F or W. A D gene is named only where the DNA matches it firmly. Not every row has a clone size; where given, it reads once, few, many or a size class.

size	V	J	D	DNA	CDR3
-	TRBV5-1	TRBJ2-2	TRBD1	TGCGCCACTCCGGACAGGACGAACACCGGGGAGCTGTTTTTT	CATPDRTNTGELFF
once	TRBV5-1	TRBJ2-1	TRBD2	TGCGCCAGCAGCTTGATAGCGGGAGGTTACAATGAGCAGTTCTTC	CASSLIAGGYNEQFF
-	TRBV5-1	TRBJ1-1	-	TGCGCCAGCAGCTTGGATCAGGATGCACACGGAGCTTTCTTT	CASSLDQDAHGAFF
-	TRBV7-8	TRBJ1-5	-	TGTGCCAGCAGCTTACGGTACAATCAGCCCCAGCATTTT	CASSLRYNQPQHF
once	TRBV29-1	TRBJ2-1	TRBD2	TGCAGCGTTGAAGATGTAGCGGGGCCCTACAATGAGCAGTTCTTC	CSVEDVAGPYNEQFF
-	TRBV6-6	TRBJ1-6	-	TGTGCCAGCAGTTGGGACTCCCGCTCCTATAATTCACCCCTCCACTTT	CASSWDSRSYNSPLHF
-	TRBV6-5	TRBJ1-2	TRBD1	TGTGCCAGCAGTTACTCGGGGACAGCCTATGGCTACACCTTC	CASSYSGTAYGYTF
-	TRBV19	TRBJ1-1	-	TGTGCCAGTTTACAGGAACCGATGAACACTGAAGCTTTCTTT	CASLQEPMNTEAFF
-	TRBV9	TRBJ1-1	TRBD1	TGTGCCAGCAGCGTCACAGGGGGCCTCAACACTGAAGCTTTCTTT	CASSVTGGLNTEAFF
-	TRBV7-8	TRBJ2-1	TRBD2	TGTGCCAGCAGCTTACCTAGCGGGAGGTACAATGAGCAGTTCTTC	CASSLPSGRYNEQFF
-	TRBV7-2	TRBJ2-1	-	TGTGCCAGCAGCCCTTACTACAATGAGCAGTTCTTC	CASSPYYNEQFF
-	TRBV2	TRBJ2-2	TRBD2	TGTGCCAGCAGTGATCTACTAGCGACGAACACCGGGGAGCTGTTTTTT	CASSDLLATNTGELFF
-	TRBV19	TRBJ2-5	-	TGTGCCAGTAGTACCGACACCCAAGAGACCCAGTACTTC	CASSTDTQETQYF
-	TRBV20-1	TRBJ2-1	-	TGCAGTGCGAGGAGACTACATGAGCAGTTCTTC	CSARRLHEQFF
-	TRBV19	TRBJ2-7	-	TGTGCCAGTAGTCCCCTCATCCGGGACTGGATGCAACTTCACGGCGAGCAGTACTTC	CASSPLIRDWMQLHGEQYF
-	TRBV7-9	TRBJ2-7	TRBD1	TGTGCCAGCAGCTTAGATCGGACAGGGGTCTACGAGCAGTACTTC	CASSLDRTGVYEQYF
-	TRBV30	TRBJ2-3	-	TGTGCCTGGAGTCGGGAGGGGGCAACAGGGGAGTATTTT	CAWSREGATGEYF
-	TRBV6-1	TRBJ2-7	TRBD1	TGTGCCAGCAGTGCCGCCGGGACAGGGACCTACGAGCAGTACTTC	CASSAAGTGTYEQYF
-	TRBV19	TRBJ2-2	-	TGTGCCAGTAGTATGTCTGGGGGCGGAACCGGGGAGCTGTTTTTT	CASSMSGGGTGELFF
-	TRBV27	TRBJ2-1	TRBD2	TGTGCCACGCTAGCGGGGGGGTTCGTGTCAAGTCGGAATGAGCAGTTCTTC	CATLAGGFVSSRNEQFF
-	TRBV9	TRBJ2-1	-	TGTGCCAGCAGCGTAGCTCCCCTAGCCAACAATGAGCAGTTCTTC	CASSVAPLANNEQFF
once	TRBV9	TRBJ1-1	-	TGTGCCAGCAGCCCGGGGGACACTGAAGCTTTCTTT	CASSPGDTEAFF
-	TRBV10-3	TRBJ2-7	TRBD2	TGTGCCATCAGTCTCTCCCGGACTAGCGGGAGTGTGGTCTACGAGCAGTACTTC	CAISLSRTSGSVVYEQYF